One sample yielded the 28 T cell receptor beta chains listed below, sequenced in a study of T cell changes during pregnancy in multiple sclerosis. The repertoire was sequenced with immunoSEQ multiplex PCR; TCRdb's copy has only in-frame clones and lacks some. The sample lists around 56,000 clones; approximately 90% were seen once. The sample consisted of peripheral blood, taken after pregnancy. The receptors here all came from a female donor with multiple sclerosis, enrolled in a pregnancy study.

The CDR3 here is CASSLAGNYGYTF. In nucleotides, the CDR3 is TGTGCCAGCAGTTTAGCGGGGAACTATGGCTACACCTTC. This chain uses TRBV28 with TRBJ1-2, with no clear D. The germline V gene has CDR1 MDHEN and CDR2 SYDVKM. The CDR3 has 13 residues. The V end lost 2 bases, the J end lost 2 bases, and 6 bases lay between the germline ends.

CDR3 sequence (DNA): TGTGCCAGCACTTTTATTATGCGTTTAAATCAGCCCCAGCATTTT. This codes for CASTFIMRLNQPQHF. The gene calls are TRBV28 and TRBJ1-5; D gene unclear. This CDR3 region has 15 residues. Germline values: CDR1 MDHEN, CDR2 SYDVKM. V lost 7 bases, J lost 4 bases, and 17 bases lay in between.

The V gene is TRBV2, the J gene TRBJ2-1; TRBD2 aligns across 7 bases. Germline CDR1 reads SNHLY; CDR2 reads FYNNEI. The trim removed 4 bases at V and 8 bases at J, leaving 5 bases unmatched. This CDR3 comprises 13 residues. The chain's CDR3 is CASSGHSGHEQFF. CDR3 nucleotides: TGTGCCAGCAGTGGCCATAGCGGGCATGAGCAGTTCTTC.

This chain joins TRBV6-1 and TRBJ2-7, with D possibly being TRBD1 (6 bases). Trimming shortened V by 4 bases and J by 0 bases, and 7 bases separated the two germline ends. Germline-derived CDR1 and CDR2 are MNHNS and SASEGT. The CDR3 is 13 residues long. The CDR3 spells CASSGGPSYEQYF. CDR3 DNA sequence: TGTGCCAGCAGTGGGGGGCCCTCCTACGAGCAGTACTTC.

This chain uses TRBV30 with TRBJ2-3; 8 bases fit TRBD1. The CDR3 runs 14 residues. Germline V lookup: CDR1 GTSNPN, CDR2 SVGIG (reference sequence). V shed 4 bases, J shed 0 bases, and the junction held 3 bases outside the gene matches. This chain's CDR3 is CAWTRGLSTDTQYF. The CDR3 coding sequence is TGTGCCTGGACCAGGGGGCTGAGCACAGATACGCAGTATTTT. Together with reference TRBV30 and TRBJ2-3, the CDR3 gives the full variable domain: SQTIHQWPATLVQPVGSPLSLECTVEGTSNPNLYWYRQAAGRGLQLLFYSVGIGQISSEVPQNLSASRPQDRQFILSSKKLLLSDSGFYLCAWTRGLSTDTQYFGPGTRLTVL.

The rearrangement uses TRBV6-1 and TRBJ2-7; D is perhaps TRBD2 (5 bases). CDR1 is MNHNS, CDR2 SASEGT, per germline. CDR3 length: 13 residues. Trimming left V 6 bases short and J 0 bases short, with 9 bases between. CDR3 residues: CASREAASYEQYF. The CDR3 DNA reads TGTGCCAGCAGGGAGGCAGCCTCCTACGAGCAGTACTTC.

V usage is TRBV18 and J usage is TRBJ1-5; 8 positions agree with TRBD1. CDR1 KGHSH and CDR2 LQKENI come from the germline V gene. J gave up 5 bases and V 4 bases, and 4 bases lay outside the gene matches. The CDR3 is 14 residues long. Here the CDR3 DNA reads TGTGCCAGCTCACGGGGACAGGCCGATCAGCCCCAGCATTTT. Protein product: CASSRGQADQPQHF.

This chain joins TRBV2 and TRBJ2-7; TRBD2 matches at 8 bases. This CDR3 spans 15 amino acids. Losses at the gene ends were 7 bases for V and 4 bases for J; bases not matched to a gene: 12. Per the germline V gene, CDR1 is SNHLY and CDR2 is FYNNEI. CDR3 sequence reads: CASNFGGGRSYEQYF. DNA of the CDR3: TGTGCCAGCAATTTCGGGGGCGGGAGGTCGTACGAGCAGTACTTC.

The CDR3 region has the DNA TGTGCCTGGAGTGCTGGCGGAGGGGACACTGAAGCTTTCTTT. The encoded protein is CAWSAGGGDTEAFF. The chain employs TRBV30 and TRBJ1-1, with D tentatively TRBD1 (5 bases). Trimming stripped 1 base from V and 3 bases from J, with 12 bases between. This CDR3 comprises 14 residues. From germline, CDR1 is GTSNPN and CDR2 SVGIG (reference sequence).

The chain joins TRBV9 to TRBJ1-2; 7 positions match TRBD1. The CDR3 is 12 amino acids. Trimming took 3 bases from V and 7 from J; bases not matched to a gene: 3. Per the germline V gene, CDR1 is SGDLS and CDR2 is YYNGEE. The CDR3 nucleotides are TGTGCCAGCAGCGGTACAGGGGTTGGCTACACCTTC. Its translation: CASSGTGVGYTF.

The V and J genes are TRBV30 and TRBJ2-3; TRBD2 aligns across 10 bases. Trimming at V came to 5 bases and at J to 2 bases, leaving 7 bases not matched to a gene. The CDR3 spans 15 residues. Germline-derived CDR1 and CDR2 are GTSNPN and SVGIG (reference sequence). As DNA, the CDR3 is TGTGCCTGGGACCTGCTAGCGGGGGCCACAGATACGCAGTATTTT. Its translation: CAWDLLAGATDTQYF.

The chain uses TRBV5-6 and TRBJ2-3; TRBD1 might be the D (5 bases). Germline loops: CDR1 SGHDT, CDR2 YYEEEE. The V and J ends lost 5 bases and 4 bases respectively, with 14 bases between them. This CDR3 spans 14 amino acids. The CDR3 spells CASSLSGAPDTQYF. The CDR3 coding sequence is TGTGCCAGCAGTTTATCTGGGGCGCCAGATACGCAGTATTTT.

The V gene is TRBV5-4, the J gene TRBJ2-5, with D maybe TRBD1 (5 bases). With 0 bases removed from V and 3 bases from J, the gap between germline ends came to 6 bases. This CDR3 has 13 residues. Germline V CDR1 and CDR2: SGHNT, YYREEE (reference sequence). CDR3 in DNA: TGTGCCAGCAGCTTGGGCAGGGAAGAGACCCAGTACTTC. This codes for CASSLGREETQYF.

A word on this clone: This same CDR3 is encoded by further DNA sequences in the sample. The CDR3 DNA follows: TGTGCCAGCAGCTTAAGTCTGGCCAGCTCCTACAATGAGCAGTTCTTC. It codes for CASSLSLASSYNEQFF. The chain carries TRBV7-9 and TRBJ2-1; D gene ambiguous. This CDR3 comprises 16 residues. CDR1 is SEHNR and CDR2 is FQNEAQ in the germline V gene (reference sequence). Trimming cost V 2 bases and J 0 bases, with 11 bases left between them.

This clone was detected only a few times. V and J are TRBV9 and TRBJ1-6, with D tentatively TRBD1 (6 bases). This CDR3 is built from 15 residues. Germline V gives CDR1 SGDLS, CDR2 YYNGEE. Trimming shortened V by 3 bases and J by 8 bases, and 15 bases separated the two germline ends. CDR3 nucleotides: TGTGCCAGCAGCGCCCTGACAGGTGGCGATTCACCCCTCCACTTT. Translated, it gives CASSALTGGDSPLHF.

The rearrangement links TRBV2 to TRBJ2-1, with TRBD2 matching over 8 bases. The trim removed 3 bases at V and 4 bases at J, leaving 11 bases unmatched. CDR1 is SNHLY and CDR2 is FYNNEI in the germline V gene. The CDR3 extends over 17 amino acids. CDR3 nucleotides: TGTGCCAGCAGTGACCTCGGGGGGCGGGGGGTTTACAATGAGCAGTTCTTC. It is translated as CASSDLGGRGVYNEQFF.

The chain uses TRBV11-2 and TRBJ1-4, with no clear D. Germline lookup yields CDR1 SGHAT and CDR2 FQNNGV. The V end lost 4 bases, the J end lost 9 bases, and 9 bases lay between the germline ends. This CDR3 spans 12 amino acids. This chain's CDR3 is CASSSSVQKLFF. DNA for the CDR3: TGTGCCAGCAGCTCCAGTGTGCAAAAACTGTTTTTT.

The V and J genes are TRBV10-3 and TRBJ1-1; a weak D match, TRBD1 (6 bases). V lost 6 bases, J lost 2 bases, and 7 bases lay in between. The germline V gene has CDR1 ENHRY and CDR2 SYGVKD. This CDR3 region has 12 residues. The CDR3: CAIRDSNTEAFF. The CDR3 region has the DNA TGTGCCATCAGGGACAGCAACACTGAAGCTTTCTTT.

The V and J genes are TRBV9 and TRBJ2-1; 10 positions agree with TRBD2. Germline V gene sequence: CDR1 SGDLS, CDR2 YYNGEE. The CDR3 is 18 residues long. V lost 3 bases to trimming and J lost 0 bases; unmatched junction nucleotides: 9. The CDR3 protein is CASSGLSGGRGSYNEQFF. CDR3 nucleotide sequence: TGTGCCAGCAGCGGTCTTAGCGGGGGGCGAGGCTCCTACAATGAGCAGTTCTTC. The full variable domain, rest sourced from reference TRBV9 and TRBJ2-1, is DSGVTQTPKHLITATGQRVTLRCSPRSGDLSVYWYQQSLDQGLQFLIQYYNGEERAKGNILERFSAQQFPDLHSELNLSSLELGDSALYFCASSGLSGGRGSYNEQFFGPGTRLTVL.

This sequence joins TRBV14 and TRBJ1-1; weak D call: TRBD1 (5 bases). CDR1 is SGHDN and CDR2 is FVKESK in the germline V gene. The CDR3 is 15 amino acids. V lost 1 base to trimming and J lost 1 base, with 10 bases between them. As DNA, the CDR3 is TGTGCCAGCAGCCAAGTAGGGGTCCCGAACACTGAAGCTTTCTTT. Its protein is CASSQVGVPNTEAFF.

A single count supports this clone. V is TRBV11-2 and J is TRBJ2-7; TRBD2 aligns across 13 bases. The CDR3 runs to 15 residues. Germline V gene lookup returns CDR1 SGHAT and CDR2 FQNNGV. The J segment lost 4 bases and the V segment lost 3 bases, leaving 3 bases of the junction unmatched. CDR3 protein: CASSFRTSGGYEQYF. The CDR3 DNA sequence: TGTGCCAGCAGCTTCAGGACTAGCGGGGGATACGAGCAGTACTTC.

J is TRBJ1-4 and V is TRBV18; 11 nucleotides match TRBD1. J lost 0 bases, V lost 7 bases, and 10 bases had no gene match. CDR3 length: 18 amino acids. Germline CDR1 KGHSH, CDR2 LQKENI. CDR3 protein: CASFADRGRWATNEKLFF. The CDR3 nucleotides are TGTGCCAGCTTTGCGGACAGGGGGCGATGGGCAACTAATGAAAAACTGTTTTTT.

The V gene is TRBV5-4, the J gene TRBJ1-6; the match to TRBD1 covers 8 bases. The CDR3 totals 16 residues. In germline, CDR1 is SGHNT, CDR2 YYREEE (reference sequence). J was trimmed by 4 bases and V by 4 bases; bases with no gene match: 7. The CDR3 protein is CASSPGGQGYNSPLHF. The CDR3 region has the DNA TGTGCCAGCAGCCCTGGAGGACAGGGTTATAATTCACCCCTCCACTTT.

The chain recombines TRBV4-3 with TRBJ2-3, with D possibly being TRBD1 (6 bases). In germline, CDR1 is LGHNA, CDR2 YSLEER. The CDR3 contains 17 residues. Trimming took off 2 bases at V and 6 bases at J, with 21 bases between the two ends. The CDR3 protein is CASSQSPEVRGPDTQYF. In DNA form, the CDR3 reads TGCGCCAGCAGCCAATCCCCCGAGGTCAGGGGACCGGATACGCAGTATTTT.

The rearrangement joins TRBV5-1 to TRBJ2-7, with D uncertain. The germline V and J ends were trimmed by 0 bases and 3 bases, with 13 bases remaining between them. Looked up from germline, CDR1 is SGHRS and CDR2 is YFSETQ. The CDR3 covers 15 residues. The CDR3 here is CASSLESGPYYEQYF. The CDR3, as DNA: TGCGCCAGCAGCTTGGAAAGTGGGCCTTACTACGAGCAGTACTTC.

The rearrangement joins TRBV27 to TRBJ2-3; D gene uncertain. This CDR3 is 12 amino acids long. V lost 5 bases to trimming and J lost 2 bases, with 5 bases between them. Germline values: CDR1 MNHEY, CDR2 SMNVEV (reference sequence). This CDR3 reads CASSPVTDTQYF. In nucleotides, the CDR3 is TGTGCCAGCAGTCCCGTCACAGATACGCAGTATTTT.

This clone was recorded once. The genes are TRBV7-2 and TRBJ2-1; TRBD2 agrees at 9 bases. CDR3 length: 13 residues. V lost 5 bases to trimming and J lost 13 bases; unmatched junction nucleotides: 9. CDR1 SGHTA and CDR2 FQGNSA come from the germline V gene. CDR3 in DNA: TGTGCCAGCAGCCAAAGAGGCGGGGGGGAACAGTTCTTC. Its protein product is CASSQRGGGEQFF.

The CDR3 DNA reads as TGTGCCACCCACCGACTAGAGAACACCGGGGAGCTGTTTTTT. Amino acids: CATHRLENTGELFF. V usage is TRBV2 and J usage is TRBJ2-2, with a possible D match to TRBD2 (6 bases). The CDR3 length is 14 residues. Germline V gives CDR1 SNHLY, CDR2 FYNNEI. V lost 10 bases and J 1 base, leaving 13 bases between the germline ends.